This entry lists 26 T cell receptor beta chains sequenced from one sample in a study of early T cells in non-severe SARS-CoV-2 infection. TCRdb re-analysed the 5' RACE reads in MiXCR, keeping a single row per CDR3 protein. The data show more than 65,000 distinct CDR3 sequences, around 13% seen once. The specimen sequenced was whole blood. All receptors derive from an adult who was a healthcare worker with PCR-confirmed SARS-CoV-2 infection or an uninfected control (not recorded which).

This clonotype was picked up many times. The rearrangement links TRBV5-1 to TRBJ2-1, with D unclear. V was trimmed by 1 base and J by 2 bases, leaving 4 bases between them. This CDR3 spans 13 amino acids. Per the germline V gene, CDR1 is SGHRS and CDR2 is YFSETQ. In DNA form, the CDR3 reads TGCGCCAGCAGCTTGATCACCTACAATGAGCAGTTCTTC. Translated: CASSLITYNEQFF.

This clonotype occurred a few times. The gene calls are TRBV12-3 or TRBV12-4 and TRBJ2-2, with 10 bases fitting TRBD2. The CDR3 has 20 amino acids. V shed 2 bases and J 1 base; nucleotides not matched to a gene: 13. The CDR3 nucleotides read TGTGCCAGCAGTTTAAGCCCCCTAAGACTAGCGGGCCTGAACACCGGGGAGCTGTTTTTT. Protein product: CASSLSPLRLAGLNTGELFF.

The CDR3 DNA is TGCAGCGTTGATTCGGCGGGGGGGTACAATGAGCAGTTCTTC. Translation: CSVDSAGGYNEQFF. The rearrangement uses TRBV29-1 and TRBJ2-1; 9 nucleotides match TRBD2. Germline V gene data show CDR1 as SQVTM and CDR2 as ANQGSEA. There are 14 residues in the CDR3. The junction had 4 bases not matched to a gene; V was cut back by 3 bases and J by 4 bases.

This clonotype was observed many times. V gene TRBV7-2 combines with J gene TRBJ1-1, with D possibly matching TRBD1 (5 bases). CDR1 is SGHTA, CDR2 FQGNSA, per germline. V was trimmed by 2 bases and J by 0 bases, leaving 7 bases between them. The CDR3 extends over 14 amino acids. CDR3 coding DNA: TGTGCCAGCAGCTTACGGGGGATGAACACTGAAGCTTTCTTT. Its translation is CASSLRGMNTEAFF.

This clonotype was observed a handful of times. The chain recombines TRBV4-3 with TRBJ1-3; no firm D call. V lost 0 bases and J lost 0, with 9 bases in between. The CDR3 covers 16 residues. CDR1 LGHNA and CDR2 YSLEER come from the germline V gene. CDR3 coding DNA: TGCGCCAGCAGCCAAGATCACCAGTTCTCTGGAAACACCATATATTTT. Translated, it gives CASSQDHQFSGNTIYF.

This clonotype was counted only a few times. V usage is TRBV5-5 and J usage is TRBJ1-1, with a possible D match to TRBD1 (6 bases). V was cut by 2 bases and J by 3 bases, with 11 bases left in between. There are 14 residues in the CDR3. Per the germline V gene, CDR1 is SGHKS and CDR2 is YYEKEE (reference sequence). The CDR3 bases are TGTGCCAGCAGCTTAGAGGGGGTCTACACTGAAGCTTTCTTT. Translated: CASSLEGVYTEAFF.

This clonotype was observed a handful of times. The chain carries TRBV6-2 or TRBV6-3 and TRBJ1-2, with no clear D. Germline CDR1 MNHEY, CDR2 SVGEGT. The ends were cut back, 5 bases at V and 2 bases at J, with 6 bases in the middle. This CDR3 is 12 amino acids long. Here the CDR3 reads CASSGPNYGYTF. The CDR3 region has the DNA TGTGCCAGCAGTGGACCGAACTATGGCTACACCTTC.

The J gene is TRBJ2-1, the V gene TRBV20-1, with D tentatively TRBD2 (6 bases). V shed 0 bases and J shed 4 bases, with 16 bases lying between them. The germline gives CDR1 DFQATT, CDR2 SNEGSKA (reference sequence). CDR3 length: 16 residues. CDR3 sequence reads: CSARDLGGATYNEQFF. DNA of the CDR3: TGCAGTGCTAGAGATCTAGGAGGGGCAACGTACAATGAGCAGTTCTTC.

This clonotype was seen repeatedly, ten times or more. The rearrangement joins TRBV27 to TRBJ1-6; 8 bases match TRBD1. The V gene's germline CDR1 is MNHEY and CDR2 SMNVEV (reference sequence). With V trimmed by 5 bases and J by 8 bases, 8 bases remained unmatched. The CDR3 is 15 residues long. As DNA, the CDR3 is TGTGCCAGCAGTCCCCTCCAGGGGGCGGATTCACCCCTCCACTTT. Protein product: CASSPLQGADSPLHF.

This chain joins TRBV5-1 and TRBJ1-2; 8 positions match TRBD1. The CDR3 consists of 13 residues. Germline V gene lookup returns CDR1 SGHRS and CDR2 YFSETQ. V trimming: 4 bases; J trimming: 6 bases; junction bases outside the gene matches: 5. CDR3 loop: CASSEDRANGYTF. CDR3 bases: TGCGCCAGCAGCGAGGACAGGGCCAATGGCTACACCTTC. Full variable domain (rest looked up from reference TRBV5-1 and TRBJ1-2): KAGVTQTPRYLIKTRGQQVTLSCSPISGHRSVSWYQQTPGQGLQFLFEYFSETQRNKGNFPGRFSGRQFSNSRSEMNVSTLELGDSALYLCASSEDRANGYTFGSGTRLTVV.

This clonotype was seen ten or more times. The rearrangement links TRBV5-1 to TRBJ1-2; D is unclear. The germline V gene has CDR1 SGHRS and CDR2 YFSETQ. The CDR3 totals 15 residues. Deletions cut 5 bases from V and 4 bases from J, with 18 bases between. CDR3 DNA: TGCGCCAGCAGGGAAAGGACGCAGAATGGCTATGGCTACACCTTC. Residues: CASRERTQNGYGYTF.

There are a few counts of this clonotype. The chain combines TRBV27 with TRBJ2-7, with D uncertain. Germline assignment: CDR1 MNHEY and CDR2 SMNVEV (reference sequence). With 3 bases removed from V and 9 bases from J, the gap between germline ends came to 18 bases. The CDR3 is 14 amino acids. The CDR3 is CASSFLDPLEVQYF. In DNA form, the CDR3 reads TGTGCCAGCAGTTTTTTGGACCCTCTCGAGGTGCAGTACTTC.

This clonotype was detected many times. J is TRBJ2-5 and V is TRBV3-1; 8 bases match TRBD2. Germline V gives CDR1 LGHDT, CDR2 YNNKEL (reference sequence). V gave up 4 bases and J gave up 4 bases; unmatched junction bases: 2. The length of the CDR3 is 13 residues. As DNA, the CDR3 is TGTGCCAGCAGCCTCGGACTAGCAGAGACCCAGTACTTC. This encodes CASSLGLAETQYF.

V usage is TRBV7-2 and J usage is TRBJ2-3; D not certain. CDR3 length: 15 amino acids. Germline CDR1 is SGHTA and CDR2 is FQGNSA. Deletions cut 3 bases from V and 0 bases from J, with 10 bases between. The CDR3 coding sequence is TGTGCCAGCAGCTTCCGGGCGGCGAGCACAGATACGCAGTATTTT. Its protein product is CASSFRAASTDTQYF.

The sample holds a few counts of this clonotype. The rearrangement uses TRBV7-2 and TRBJ2-3, with 10 bases lining up with TRBD2. After removal of 2 bases from V and 3 bases from J, the junction contained 5 bases not matched to a gene. The CDR3 runs to 16 residues. Germline V gives CDR1 SGHTA, CDR2 FQGNSA. In DNA, the CDR3 is TGTGCCAGCAGCTTAATCCTAGCGGGGGAGACAGATACGCAGTATTTT. Translation: CASSLILAGETDTQYF. The entire variable domain, with the rest obtained from reference TRBV7-2 and TRBJ2-3, is as follows: GAGVSQSPSNKVTEKGKDVELRCDPISGHTALYWYRQSLGQGLEFLIYFQGNSAPDKSGLPSDRFSAERTGGSVSTLTIQRTQQEDSAVYLCASSLILAGETDTQYFGPGTRLTVL.

This clonotype was counted at least ten times. The chain joins TRBV29-1 to TRBJ2-5; 7 bases match TRBD1. Germline CDR1 and CDR2: SQVTM and ANQGSEA. J lost 2 bases, V lost 7 bases, and 7 bases had no gene match. The CDR3 length is 13 residues. In DNA form, the CDR3 reads TGCAGCGGCGAGGGGGCCCGACAAGAGACCCAGTACTTC. Its protein is CSGEGARQETQYF.

The chain has TRBV28 and TRBJ2-7, with 7 positions matching TRBD2. CDR1 and CDR2 (germline): MDHEN, SYDVKM. CDR3 length: 14 amino acids. V was pared by 7 bases and J by 2 bases, with 8 bases of the junction left unmatched. This chain's CDR3 is CASISGGRTYEQYF. CDR3 bases: TGTGCCAGCATCTCGGGCGGGAGAACCTACGAGCAGTACTTC. Supplemented by reference TRBV28 and TRBJ2-7, the full variable domain reads DVKVTQSSRYLVKRTGEKVFLECVQDMDHENMFWYRQDPGLGLRLIYFSYDVKMKEKGDIPEGYSVSREKKERFSLILESASTNQTSMYLCASISGGRTYEQYFGPGTRLTVT.

This clonotype appeared a few times. This chain connects TRBV5-1 to TRBJ2-3, with TRBD1 matching 9 bases. The V segment lost 0 bases and the J segment 6 bases; nucleotides outside the gene matches: 5. Germline values: CDR1 SGHRS, CDR2 YFSETQ. This CDR3 region has 15 residues. In nucleotides, the CDR3 is TGCGCCAGCAGCTTGGTGGGTGACAGGGGGGATACGCAGTATTTT. Translation: CASSLVGDRGDTQYF.

Of note for this clonotype: This sequence may be a read error, since a much larger clone differs from it by one base. This rearrangement joins TRBV7-2 to TRBJ2-2, with D possibly matching TRBD2 (6 bases). Germline CDR1 is SGHTA and CDR2 is FQGNSA. The CDR3 has 13 residues. This CDR3 is CASSLEGIGGLFF. The CDR3, as DNA: TGTGCCAGCAGCTTAGAGGGTATCGGGGGGCTGTTTTTT.

This clonotype was recorded many times. The chain employs TRBV13 and TRBJ2-3; 8 positions match TRBD2. V dropped 2 bases and J dropped 6; count of bases not matched to a gene: 4. Germline assignment: CDR1 PRHDT and CDR2 FYEKMQ (reference sequence). The CDR3 has 14 residues. CDR3: CASSLRVAGDTQYF. As DNA, the CDR3 is TGTGCCAGCAGCTTACGGGTAGCGGGGGATACGCAGTATTTT.

The V gene is TRBV27, the J gene TRBJ2-5; no clear D. V gave up 5 bases and J gave up 0 bases, with 13 bases separating them. Germline loops: CDR1 MNHEY, CDR2 SMNVEV (reference sequence). This CDR3 region has 15 residues. The CDR3 is CASSPRASNQETQYF. The CDR3 bases are TGTGCCAGCAGTCCCCGGGCCTCCAACCAAGAGACCCAGTACTTC.

This clonotype was found a few times. V and J are TRBV7-2 and TRBJ2-2; the match to TRBD1 covers 7 bases. This CDR3 is built from 16 residues. The V segment lost 2 bases and the J segment 2 bases; nucleotides outside the gene matches: 5. CDR1 is SGHTA, CDR2 FQGNSA, per germline. CDR3 nucleotide sequence: TGTGCCAGCAGCTTATATGGGACAGAAAACACCGGGGAGCTGTTTTTT. This translates into CASSLYGTENTGELFF.

This clonotype has ten or more counts. The chain has TRBV27 and TRBJ2-2; TRBD1 agrees at 10 bases. After removal of 1 base from V and 5 bases from J, the junction contained 7 bases not matched to a gene. The CDR3 spans 17 residues. Germline V gene lookup returns CDR1 MNHEY and CDR2 SMNVEV (reference sequence). DNA of the CDR3: TGTGCCAGCAGTTTATTTCGGACAGGGGGTGGGACCGGGGAGCTGTTTTTT. As protein: CASSLFRTGGGTGELFF.

This clonotype occurred many times. The gene calls are TRBV6-1 and TRBJ2-3; D unresolved. The germline V gene has CDR1 MNHNS and CDR2 SASEGT. The V end was cut by 1 base, the J end by 4 bases, with 9 bases between. This CDR3 is built from 14 residues. Here the CDR3 reads CASSEGSAPDTQYF. The CDR3 DNA reads as TGTGCCAGCAGTGAAGGATCAGCTCCAGATACGCAGTATTTT.

This clonotype has more than one count but fewer than ten. V usage is TRBV11-2 and J usage is TRBJ2-4; D may be TRBD1 or TRBD2 (6 bases each). The CDR3 contains 15 residues. The germline gives CDR1 SGHAT, CDR2 FQNNGV. V lost 7 bases, J lost 3 bases, and 16 bases lay in between. The DNA for the CDR3 is TGTGCCAGCACCAGGGGCGGGGCAAGCAAAAACATTCAGTACTTC. It yields the protein CASTRGGASKNIQYF.

V is TRBV13 and J is TRBJ2-2, with D hard to call. V shed 0 bases and J shed 4 bases, with 6 bases lying between them. There are 14 residues in the CDR3. CDR1 PRHDT and CDR2 FYEKMQ come from the germline V gene (reference sequence). CDR3 in DNA: TGTGCCAGCAGCTTAGGACAGCCCACCGGGGAGCTGTTTTTT. This sequence encodes CASSLGQPTGELFF.